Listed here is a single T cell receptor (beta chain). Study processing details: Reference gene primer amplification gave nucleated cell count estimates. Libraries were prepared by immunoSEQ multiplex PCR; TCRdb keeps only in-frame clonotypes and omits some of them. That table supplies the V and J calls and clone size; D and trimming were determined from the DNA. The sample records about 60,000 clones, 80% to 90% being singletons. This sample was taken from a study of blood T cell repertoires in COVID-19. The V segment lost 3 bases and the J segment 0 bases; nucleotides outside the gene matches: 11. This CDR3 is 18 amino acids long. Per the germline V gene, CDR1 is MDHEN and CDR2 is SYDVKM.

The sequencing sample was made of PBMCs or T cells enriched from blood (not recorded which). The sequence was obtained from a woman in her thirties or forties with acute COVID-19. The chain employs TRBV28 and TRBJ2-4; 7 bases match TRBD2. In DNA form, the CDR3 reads TGTGCCAGCAGTTTCCTGGGGGGGGGTCCATTAGCCAAAAACATTCAGTACTTC. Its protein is CASSFLGGGPLAKNIQYF.